The entry below gives a single T cell receptor (beta chain) sequence along with its context. The CDR3 totals 15 residues. V gave up 0 bases and J gave up 0 bases, with 8 bases separating them. Germline V gene lookup returns CDR1 LGHNA and CDR2 YNFKEQ. This record comes from a study of blood T cell repertoires in COVID-19. Study-level background: COVID-19 samples from acute and convalescent phases originated in the United States, Italy and Spain. PBMCs, B-cell-depleted T cells, or T cells were the source of the cDNA or gDNA that made up the material.

Authors' processing steps: Reference gene primer amplification yielded estimated nucleated cell counts. The assay was immunoSEQ multiplex PCR, and TCRdb's table has in-frame clones only and misses some. Clone size and the V and J calls come from that table; the DNA yielded D and trimming. The sample records some 170,000 clones, more than 75% being singletons. The specimen sequenced was peripheral blood. V and J are TRBV4-2 and TRBJ1-2, with D possibly matching TRBD1 (6 bases). The TCR comes from a woman aged 70-85 years with acute or convalescent COVID-19. CDR3 sequence reads: CASSQEDRANYGYTF. The CDR3 coding sequence is TGTGCCAGCAGCCAAGAGGACAGAGCTAACTATGGCTACACCTTC.